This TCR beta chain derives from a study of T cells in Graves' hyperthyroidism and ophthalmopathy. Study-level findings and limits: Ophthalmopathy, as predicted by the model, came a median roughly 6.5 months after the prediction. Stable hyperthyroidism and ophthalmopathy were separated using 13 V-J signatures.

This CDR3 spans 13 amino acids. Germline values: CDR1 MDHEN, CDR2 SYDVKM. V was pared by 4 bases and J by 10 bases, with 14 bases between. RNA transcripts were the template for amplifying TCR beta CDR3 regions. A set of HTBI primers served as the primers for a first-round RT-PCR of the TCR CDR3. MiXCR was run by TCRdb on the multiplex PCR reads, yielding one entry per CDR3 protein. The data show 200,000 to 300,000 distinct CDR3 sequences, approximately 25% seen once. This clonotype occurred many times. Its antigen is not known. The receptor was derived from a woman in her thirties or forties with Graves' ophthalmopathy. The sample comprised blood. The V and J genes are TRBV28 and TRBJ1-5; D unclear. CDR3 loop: CASSSLPRSPQHF. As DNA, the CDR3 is TGTGCCAGCAGTTCCCTTCCCCGTTCCCCCCAGCATTTT.